This passage covers 13 T cell receptor beta chains from one sample sequenced in a study of identical twins. TCRdb recomputed calls from the 5' RACE reads with MiXCR, one row per CDR3 protein. The sample records 460,000 or so distinct CDR3 sequences, 14% being singletons. This same sample was also taken into another study, of yellow fever vaccine responses in identical twins.

Sequenced input: CD4+ T cells sorted from blood. The receptors here all came from a woman aged 18-35 years in good health.

V gene TRBV27 combines with J gene TRBJ2-7; 7 bases match TRBD2. V lost 2 bases and J lost 4; bases outside the gene matches: 14. CDR1 is MNHEY and CDR2 is SMNVEV in the germline V gene (reference sequence). This CDR3 has 17 amino acids. The CDR3 DNA reads as TGTGCCAGCAGTTTACGCGCCATGGGCGGGAGCCCATACGAGCAGTACTTC. Its protein product is CASSLRAMGGSPYEQYF.

The table lists this clonotype with a few counts. V usage is TRBV10-3 and J usage is TRBJ2-3; 8 bases match TRBD2. The ends lost 7 bases at V and 1 base at J; junction bases unmatched: 4. The CDR3 is 14 residues long. Germline values: CDR1 ENHRY, CDR2 SYGVKD. The DNA for the CDR3 is TGTGCCATCATGGGGACTAGAGGCACAGATACGCAGTATTTT. Encoded protein: CAIMGTRGTDTQYF.

In its sample, this clonotype was seen a few times. The rearrangement joins TRBV12-3 or TRBV12-4 to TRBJ2-5; TRBD1 matches at 9 bases. The length of the CDR3 is 13 residues. With V trimmed by 2 bases and J by 7 bases, 2 bases remained unmatched. CDR3 sequence: CASSLRQGVTQYF. The CDR3 DNA is TGTGCCAGCAGTTTACGACAGGGGGTGACCCAGTACTTC.

This chain connects TRBV15 to TRBJ2-6; TRBD2 agrees at 7 bases. Germline CDR1 and CDR2: LNHNV and YYDKDF (reference sequence). The CDR3 sequence is 17 residues long. The junction had 3 bases not matched to a gene; V was cut back by 0 bases and J by 1 base. The CDR3 is CATSRDWGGSGANVLTF. CDR3 nucleotide sequence: TGTGCCACCAGCAGAGATTGGGGGGGGTCTGGGGCCAACGTCCTGACTTTC.

This clonotype has just a few counts. The chain combines TRBV5-1 with TRBJ2-5; D remains ambiguous. CDR3 size: 12 residues. Trimming removed 7 bases at V and 5 bases at J, with 12 bases between. The germline CDR1 and CDR2 sequences are SGHRS and YFSETQ. The CDR3 nucleotides read TGCGCCAGCGGGAAGGGTCAGGAGACCCAGTACTTC. Protein product: CASGKGQETQYF.

The chain is built from TRBV6-2 or TRBV6-3 and TRBJ1-3; 7 bases line up with TRBD1. Germline V gives CDR1 MNHEY, CDR2 SVGEGT. The CDR3 loop spans 15 amino acids. Losses at the gene ends were 4 bases for V and 5 bases for J; bases not matched to a gene: 8. The CDR3 loop reads CASSSFPGQRNTIYF. The DNA for the CDR3 is TGTGCCAGCAGTTCATTTCCGGGACAGAGAAACACCATATATTTT.

The rearrangement uses TRBV28 and TRBJ2-2; possibly TRBD2 for D (6 bases). Germline CDR1 and CDR2: MDHEN and SYDVKM. The CDR3 sequence is 13 residues long. Trimming stripped 6 bases from V and 11 bases from J, with 16 bases between. The CDR3 spells CASRTRGFEELFF. The DNA of the CDR3 is TGTGCCAGCAGAACCCGGGGGTTTGAAGAGCTGTTTTTT.

J is TRBJ2-5 and V is TRBV29-1; weak D call: TRBD1 (6 bases). Trimming pared 8 bases from V and 1 base from J, leaving 17 bases between. Germline-derived CDR1 and CDR2 are SQVTM and ANQGSEA. This CDR3 region has 14 residues. CDR3 in DNA: TGCAGCCTCTCGAGGGGGAGCTCCCAAGAGACCCAGTACTTC. The encoded protein is CSLSRGSSQETQYF.

For this clonotype: The junction shows a germline mismatch at one end, possibly a read error. V is TRBV7-2 and J is TRBJ2-2, with D perhaps TRBD2 (5 bases). The germline CDR1 and CDR2 sequences are SGHTA and FQGNSA. This CDR3 comprises 17 residues. The CDR3 region is CASSLGGRASNTGELFF. In DNA form, the CDR3 reads TGTGCCAGCAGCTTAGGCGGAAGGGCCTCGAACACCGGGGAGCTATTTTTT. Drawing the rest from reference TRBV7-2 and TRBJ2-2, the complete variable domain is GAGVSQSPSNKVTEKGKDVELRCDPISGHTALYWYRQSLGQGLEFLIYFQGNSAPDKSGLPSDRFSAERTGGSVSTLTIQRTQQEDSAVYLCASSLGGRASNTGELFFGEGSRLTVL.

This rearrangement joins TRBV5-6 to TRBJ2-7, with 10 bases aligning to TRBD2. Germline CDR1 and CDR2: SGHDT and YYEEEE. V dropped 4 bases and J dropped 1; count of bases not matched to a gene: 5. This CDR3 comprises 15 residues. The CDR3 DNA follows: TGTGCCAGCAGCCCCAGACTAGCGGGTTCCTACGAGCAGTACTTC. This codes for CASSPRLAGSYEQYF.

The chain links TRBV30 to TRBJ2-3; D not certain. The length of the CDR3 is 13 residues. Germline-derived CDR1 and CDR2 are GTSNPN and SVGIG (reference sequence). Trimming shortened V by 5 bases and J by 4 bases, and 13 bases separated the two germline ends. DNA for the CDR3: TGTGCCTGGGGACCCGGTAGTGCAGATACGCAGTATTTT. Translation gives CAWGPGSADTQYF.

The chain couples TRBV5-1 to TRBJ2-4, with D possibly TRBD2 on 6 matching bases. This CDR3 region has 13 residues. Between the trimmed V and J ends, which lost 2 bases and 5 bases, there was a span of 8 bases. The V gene's germline CDR1 is SGHRS and CDR2 YFSETQ. The CDR3 region is CASSFWGENIQYF. The DNA of the CDR3 is TGCGCCAGCAGCTTCTGGGGGGAAAACATTCAGTACTTC. Variable domain in full (rest from reference TRBV5-1 and TRBJ2-4): KAGVTQTPRYLIKTRGQQVTLSCSPISGHRSVSWYQQTPGQGLQFLFEYFSETQRNKGNFPGRFSGRQFSNSRSEMNVSTLELGDSALYLCASSFWGENIQYFGAGTRLSVL.

This clonotype was seen a few times. This chain uses TRBV2 with TRBJ2-5; possible D gene TRBD1, 7 bases. CDR1 SNHLY and CDR2 FYNNEI come from the germline V gene. The CDR3 contains 11 residues. Trimming removed 7 bases at V and 7 bases at J, with 10 bases between. The CDR3 DNA follows: TGTGCCAGCACCCAGGGGGGGACCCAGTACTTC. Its protein product is CASTQGGTQYF.